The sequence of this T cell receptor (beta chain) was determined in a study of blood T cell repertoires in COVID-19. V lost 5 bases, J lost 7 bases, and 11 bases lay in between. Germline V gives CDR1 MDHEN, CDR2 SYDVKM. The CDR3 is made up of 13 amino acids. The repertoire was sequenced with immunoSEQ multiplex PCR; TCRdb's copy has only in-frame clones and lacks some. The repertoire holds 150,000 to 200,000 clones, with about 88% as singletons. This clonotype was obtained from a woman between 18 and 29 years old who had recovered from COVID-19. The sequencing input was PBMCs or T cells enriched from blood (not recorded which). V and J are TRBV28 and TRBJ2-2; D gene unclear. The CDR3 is CASSAILGGELFF. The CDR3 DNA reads TGTGCCAGCAGTGCGATTCTTGGCGGGGAGCTGTTTTTT.